This TCR beta chain was found in a study of blood T cell repertoires in COVID-19. Turning to the study itself: The cDNA or gDNA used as material had been derived from T cells, B-cell-depleted T cells, or PBMCs.

This CDR3 has 14 residues. Germline-derived CDR1 and CDR2 are ENHRY and SYGVKD. The ends were cut back, 7 bases at V and 4 bases at J, with 15 bases in the middle. The repertoire was sequenced with immunoSEQ multiplex PCR; TCRdb's copy has only in-frame clones and lacks some. This sample has over 30,000 clones, with approximately 91% found just once. What was sequenced was peripheral blood. This clonotype originated in a woman of 80 years or more with active or convalescent COVID-19. The chain carries TRBV10-3 and TRBJ2-3; D is possibly TRBD1 (5 bases). The CDR3 sequence: CAITPQGRPDTQYF. CDR3 coding DNA: TGTGCCATCACTCCCCAGGGTAGGCCAGATACGCAGTATTTT.